This entry is about one TCR beta chain. These data are taken from a study of cytomegalovirus exposure and HLA in healthy donors. PCR amplification relied on 60 Vbeta primers (plus 13 Jbeta primers). Generated by immunoSEQ multiplex PCR, the TCRdb table keeps only in-frame clones and is missing some. The sample shows under 150,000 clones, 75% to 85% of them seen only once. V was clipped by 3 bases and J by 10 bases; unmatched bases: 7. The V gene's germline CDR1 is SGHTA and CDR2 FQGNSA. CDR3 length: 13 residues. This TCR was recovered from a man between 50 and 59 years old in good health and CMV-seronegative. The sample comprised PBMCs. The chain uses TRBV7-2 and TRBJ1-2; 8 bases agree with TRBD1. Written as DNA, the CDR3 is TGTGCCAGCAGCTTGGACAGGGTTTTTGTCTACACCTTC. Protein product: CASSLDRVFVYTF.